The T cell receptor (beta chain) described here comes from a study of T cell changes during pregnancy in multiple sclerosis. V lost 7 bases, J lost 4 bases, and 19 bases lay in between. The CDR3 consists of 16 residues. Looked up from germline, CDR1 is MNHEY and CDR2 is SMNVEV (reference sequence). Clones were read by immunoSEQ multiplex PCR, and TCRdb kept only the in-frame ones, dropping some. This sample carries about 33,000 clones, roughly nine tenths of them seen once, and the ten largest clones take approximately 2.8%. The material sequenced was CD4+ T cells from peripheral blood mononuclear cells, taken in the third trimester of pregnancy. V gene TRBV27 combines with J gene TRBJ2-2; no clear D. The clonotype originates from a female donor in good health, enrolled as a control in a pregnancy study. The CDR3 region is CASTVRKHSSTGELFF. Written as DNA, the CDR3 is TGTGCCAGCACCGTACGTAAGCATTCTTCCACCGGGGAGCTGTTTTTT.